This T cell receptor (beta chain) was obtained from a study of CD8 T cells in ankylosing spondylitis. Quantitative 5'-RACE with molecular barcodes generated TCR beta libraries. TCRdb ran MiXCR on the 5' RACE reads and lists one entry per CDR3 protein. The sample lists around 330,000 distinct CDR3 sequences; 11% were seen once. This CDR3 has 14 amino acids. V gave up 5 bases and J gave up 2 bases, with 13 bases separating them. The V gene's germline CDR1 is MNHEY and CDR2 SVGEGT. Study-level points and caveats: Reported data indicate significant enrichment of disease-linked clones within matched ankylosing spondylitis synovial fluid. The disease-linked clones had a CD8+ phenotype and low blood frequencies.

This clonotype was seen at least ten times. Its antigen is still unknown. This TCR was sampled from a female donor with ankylosing spondylitis or in good health (not recorded which). Sequenced: blood, either unsorted or a sorted T cell fraction (not recorded which). V gene TRBV6-2 or TRBV6-3 combines with J gene TRBJ2-7, with a possible D match to TRBD2 (6 bases). The CDR3 region is CASSDVTRTYEQYF. CDR3 DNA: TGTGCCAGCAGTGATGTGACTAGAACCTACGAGCAGTACTTC.